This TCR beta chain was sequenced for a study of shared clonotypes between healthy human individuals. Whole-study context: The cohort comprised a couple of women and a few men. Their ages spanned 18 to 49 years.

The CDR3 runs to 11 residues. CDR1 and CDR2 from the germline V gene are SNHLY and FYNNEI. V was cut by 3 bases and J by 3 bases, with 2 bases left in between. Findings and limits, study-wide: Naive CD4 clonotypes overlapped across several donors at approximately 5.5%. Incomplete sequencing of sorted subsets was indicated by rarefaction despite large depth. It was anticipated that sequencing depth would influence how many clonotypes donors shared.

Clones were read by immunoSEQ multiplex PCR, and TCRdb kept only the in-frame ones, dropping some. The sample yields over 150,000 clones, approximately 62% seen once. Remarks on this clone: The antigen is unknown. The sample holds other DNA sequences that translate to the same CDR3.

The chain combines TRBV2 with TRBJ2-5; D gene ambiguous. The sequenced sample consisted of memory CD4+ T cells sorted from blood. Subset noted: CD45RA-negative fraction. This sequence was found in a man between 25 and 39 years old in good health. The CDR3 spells CASSEEETQYF. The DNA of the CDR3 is TGTGCCAGCAGTGAGGAAGAGACCCAGTACTTC.